These 24 T cell receptor beta chains were all obtained from the same sample, sequenced in a study of EBV T-cell therapy then PD-1 blockade in nasopharyngeal carcinoma. Antigens of these TCRs are unknown. Noted treatment: AdE1-LMPpoly-expanded autologous EBV-specific T-cell therapy followed by anti-PD-1 nivolumab. Here immunoSEQ multiplex PCR was the method, and the copy in TCRdb shows in-frame clones only, minus some. The sample contains roughly 17,000 clones, around 80% of which appear only once. The sample here was CD8+ T cells from blood, taken at day 0 from a patient whose treatment included autologous EBV-specific T cells and nivolumab. Receptors originate from a man aged 35 to 55 with nasopharyngeal carcinoma.

The chain's CDR3 is CASSPWTGGGDEQYF. CDR3 in DNA: TGTGCCAGCAGTCCCTGGACAGGGGGCGGGGACGAGCAGTACTTC. The V call is TRBV28, the J call TRBJ2-7; 11 nucleotides align to TRBD1. From germline, CDR1 is MDHEN and CDR2 SYDVKM. V shed 5 bases and J 5 bases; nucleotides not matched to a gene: 8. This CDR3 contains 15 residues. The entire variable domain, with the rest obtained from reference TRBV28 and TRBJ2-7, is as follows: DVKVTQSSRYLVKRTGEKVFLECVQDMDHENMFWYRQDPGLGLRLIYFSYDVKMKEKGDIPEGYSVSREKKERFSLILESASTNQTSMYLCASSPWTGGGDEQYFGPGTRLTVT.

J is TRBJ1-2 and V is TRBV7-6, with 8 bases matching TRBD1. Unmatched junction bases numbered 2, after V lost 1 base and J lost 4 bases. Germline V gives CDR1 SGHVS, CDR2 FNYEAQ. CDR3 length equals 14 residues. As DNA, the CDR3 is TGTGCCAGCAGCTTAGGCGGGACAGGCTATGGCTACACCTTC. Encoded protein: CASSLGGTGYGYTF.

J is TRBJ2-3 and V is TRBV9; TRBD2 matches 9 bases. The CDR3 is 17 amino acids. V lost 7 bases to trimming and J lost 2 bases; unmatched junction nucleotides: 14. Germline assignment: CDR1 SGDLS and CDR2 YYNGEE. The CDR3 protein is CASGRGGGASYTDTQYF. The CDR3 DNA is TGTGCCAGCGGAAGGGGCGGGGGGGCCTCGTACACAGATACGCAGTATTTT.

The V and J genes are TRBV6-5 and TRBJ2-1; D gene unclear. CDR3 length: 13 amino acids. Trimming took off 1 base at V and 7 bases at J, with 8 bases between the two ends. The germline V gene encodes CDR1 MNHEY and CDR2 SVGAGI. The CDR3 protein is CASSYYDGNEQFF. In DNA, the CDR3 is TGTGCCAGCAGTTACTATGACGGAAATGAGCAGTTCTTC.

The V gene is TRBV5-4, the J gene TRBJ2-2, with 8 positions matching TRBD2. The CDR3 runs to 16 residues. In germline, CDR1 is SGHNT, CDR2 YYREEE (reference sequence). Trimming took 1 base from V and 6 from J; bases not matched to a gene: 8. DNA of the CDR3: TGTGCCAGCAGCTTGAGCGGGGGAGTGAAACCCGGGGAGCTGTTTTTT. This codes for CASSLSGGVKPGELFF.

The V and J genes are TRBV27 and TRBJ1-2, with TRBD1 as a possible D gene (6 bases). V was trimmed by 5 bases and J by 4 bases, leaving 17 bases between them. The CDR3 contains 15 residues. Germline values: CDR1 MNHEY, CDR2 SMNVEV (reference sequence). CDR3 coding DNA: TGTGCCAGCAGTGCGGGACATCCGCGCCTCTATGGCTACACCTTC. Protein sequence: CASSAGHPRLYGYTF.

The chain is built from TRBV9 and TRBJ2-1, with D perhaps matching TRBD2 (7 bases). Deletions cut 0 bases from V and 15 bases from J, with 22 bases between. The germline gives CDR1 SGDLS, CDR2 YYNGEE. This CDR3 spans 15 amino acids. CDR3 amino acids: CASSVGGGRFEGLFF. The CDR3 bases are TGTGCCAGCAGCGTAGGGGGGGGCCGGTTTGAGGGCCTGTTCTTC.

This rearrangement joins TRBV10-3 to TRBJ2-7, with 9 positions matching TRBD1. Germline V CDR1 and CDR2: ENHRY, SYGVKD. CDR3 length equals 14 residues. V dropped 7 bases and J dropped 1; count of bases not matched to a gene: 5. CDR3 sequence reads: CAINPGQGSYEQYF. For the CDR3, the DNA is TGTGCCATCAACCCGGGACAGGGTTCCTACGAGCAGTACTTC.

This clone was observed once. The chain couples TRBV9 to TRBJ2-2; TRBD1 is a possible D gene (5 bases). Germline V CDR1 and CDR2: SGDLS, YYNGEE. The CDR3 is 14 amino acids. V was shortened by 2 bases and J by 3 bases, with 8 bases between the two germline ends. The CDR3 protein is CASSVSGYTGELFF. DNA of the CDR3: TGTGCCAGCAGCGTTTCAGGGTACACCGGGGAGCTGTTTTTT.

This clone was seen a handful of times. The rearrangement uses TRBV7-9 and TRBJ1-2, with a tentative D call TRBD1 (5 bases). This CDR3 is built from 16 residues. V dropped 0 bases and J dropped 3 bases, with 14 bases sitting between them. Germline CDR1 SEHNR, CDR2 FQNEAQ (reference sequence). In DNA form, the CDR3 reads TGTGCCAGCAGCTTAGCGTATAGGGACCGGGACTATGGCTACACCTTC. Protein product: CASSLAYRDRDYGYTF.

The chain uses TRBV4-3 and TRBJ1-4; TRBD1 matches 10 bases. In germline, CDR1 is LGHNA, CDR2 YSLEER. Germline trimming cut 4 bases from V and 8 bases from J; bases unmatched to any gene: 7. CDR3 length: 15 residues. CDR3 DNA sequence: TGCGCCAGCAGCCGAGGGACAGGGGTTCGGGAAAAACTGTTTTTT. This encodes CASSRGTGVREKLFF.

There are a few counts of this clone. The genes are TRBV6-4 and TRBJ2-3, with 9 bases fitting TRBD1. Germline values: CDR1 MRHNA, CDR2 SNTAGT. This CDR3 has 14 residues. V lost 4 bases, J lost 1 base, and 0 bases stayed unmatched. The CDR3 DNA reads as TGTGCCAGCAGTGGGACAGGGGGCACAGATACGCAGTATTTT. This codes for CASSGTGGTDTQYF.

This chain uses TRBV11-2 with TRBJ2-1; 7 nucleotides line up with TRBD2. Germline CDR1 and CDR2: SGHAT and FQNNGV. The CDR3 is 16 residues long. Losses at the gene ends were 2 bases for V and 4 bases for J; bases not matched to a gene: 8. The CDR3 region has the DNA TGTGCCAGCAGCTTAAAGGCGGGGGTGTTTTACAATGAGCAGTTCTTC. It specifies CASSLKAGVFYNEQFF.

There are a few counts of this clone. J is TRBJ1-1 and V is TRBV6-4; no firm D call. Germline values: CDR1 MRHNA, CDR2 SNTAGT. The length of the CDR3 is 13 residues. Trimming shortened V by 3 bases and J by 1 base, and 6 bases separated the two germline ends. As DNA, the CDR3 is TGTGCCAGCAGTGAGACGGAGAACACTGAAGCTTTCTTT. This codes for CASSETENTEAFF.

This clone has only one observation. This CDR3 reads CASRAIGEGYTF. The CDR3 bases are TGCGCCAGCCGAGCGATCGGGGAAGGCTACACCTTC. This chain uses TRBV4-3 with TRBJ1-2; D is unresolved. V was cut by 8 bases and J by 8 bases, with 15 bases left in between. The CDR3 covers 12 residues. CDR1 LGHNA and CDR2 YSLEER come from the germline V gene.

This chain links TRBV6-2 or TRBV6-3 with TRBJ2-5, with TRBD2 matching 8 bases. The junction had 16 bases not matched to a gene; V was cut back by 4 bases and J by 3 bases. This CDR3 spans 18 amino acids. Looked up from germline, CDR1 is MNHEY and CDR2 is SVGEGT. The CDR3 loop reads CASSFPRSGGRVKETQYF. CDR3 in DNA: TGTGCCAGCAGTTTTCCAAGGAGCGGGGGCCGCGTAAAAGAGACCCAGTACTTC.

This clone was observed once. V gene TRBV9 combines with J gene TRBJ2-1; 7 bases agree with TRBD1. CDR1 is SGDLS and CDR2 is YYNGEE in the germline V gene. The CDR3 extends over 16 amino acids. V shed 3 bases and J 0 bases; nucleotides not matched to a gene: 6. CDR3 nucleotide sequence: TGTGCCAGCAGCGGTCGGACAGGTCGCTCCTACAATGAGCAGTTCTTC. Amino acid sequence: CASSGRTGRSYNEQFF.

J is TRBJ2-5 and V is TRBV9, with D possibly being TRBD1 or TRBD2 (5 bases each). Germline assignment: CDR1 SGDLS and CDR2 YYNGEE. The CDR3 loop spans 15 amino acids. V lost 3 bases and J 1 base, leaving 13 bases between the germline ends. In DNA, the CDR3 is TGTGCCAGCAGCGAAGAGGGGCAGGTCCAAGAGACCCAGTACTTC. As protein: CASSEEGQVQETQYF.

V is TRBV30 and J is TRBJ2-1, with D possibly matching TRBD1 (6 bases). The V gene's germline CDR1 is GTSNPN and CDR2 SVGIG (reference sequence). V shed 7 bases and J shed 7 bases, with 17 bases lying between them. The CDR3 runs 13 residues. The CDR3 coding sequence is TGTGCCTTTAGTAACAGGGTAGCAAATGAGCAGTTCTTC. This translates into CAFSNRVANEQFF.

The chain couples TRBV20-1 to TRBJ2-3, with D perhaps matching TRBD1 or TRBD2 (6 bases each). This CDR3 contains 9 residues. Germline lookup yields CDR1 DFQATT and CDR2 SNEGSKA (reference sequence). CDR3 protein: CIEGGTQYF. The CDR3 bases are TGCATCGAGGGGGGTACGCAGTATTTT.

The gene calls are TRBV4-3 and TRBJ2-7; 7 bases are shared with TRBD1. Germline V gene data show CDR1 as LGHNA and CDR2 as YSLEER. The V and J ends lost 8 bases and 6 bases, in that order; junction bases with no gene match: 4. This CDR3 is 11 amino acids long. This chain's CDR3 is CASGTVTEQYF. The DNA of the CDR3 is TGCGCCAGCGGGACAGTTACCGAGCAGTACTTC.

This clone showed up just once. Other DNA sequences of this sample code for an identical CDR3. The chain joins TRBV7-5 to TRBJ1-5. TRBV7-5 is assigned pseudogene status. This CDR3 spans 15 amino acids. The CDR3 DNA reads as TGTGTCAGAAGCTTCGAGCCTGGGGGTAGACAGCCCCAGCATTTT. Residues: CVRSFEPGGRQPQHF.

The chain links TRBV28 to TRBJ1-1; no firm D call. CDR1 and CDR2 (germline): MDHEN, SYDVKM. The V end was cut by 6 bases, the J end by 0 bases, with 11 bases between. The CDR3 loop spans 14 amino acids. CDR3 in amino acids: CASSPHGVNTEAFF. For the CDR3, the DNA is TGTGCCAGCAGCCCCCACGGGGTGAACACTGAAGCTTTCTTT. The full variable domain, completed using reference TRBV28 and TRBJ1-1, is DVKVTQSSRYLVKRTGEKVFLECVQDMDHENMFWYRQDPGLGLRLIYFSYDVKMKEKGDIPEGYSVSREKKERFSLILESASTNQTSMYLCASSPHGVNTEAFFGQGTRLTVV.

V and J are TRBV7-2 and TRBJ2-5; D is perhaps TRBD1 (6 bases). The CDR3 covers 13 residues. The V gene lost 2 bases and the J gene lost 5 bases, with 9 bases spanning the gap. Germline CDR1 SGHTA, CDR2 FQGNSA. The CDR3, as DNA: TGTGCCAGCAGCTTATATGACAGGGAGACCCAGTACTTC. Residues: CASSLYDRETQYF.